The sequence of this T cell receptor beta chain was determined in a study of T cells in localized non-small cell lung cancer. Comments on this clone: Its matching antigen is unknown.

Trimming took off 6 bases at V and 1 base at J, with 12 bases between the two ends. Germline loops: CDR1 MNHEY, CDR2 SVGAGI. This CDR3 spans 15 amino acids. Method: immunoSEQ multiplex PCR; TCRdb's copy keeps in-frame clones and lacks some. The data hold approximately 30,000 clones, with about 90% observed a single time. General observations from the study: Uninvolved adjacent lung had more T cell clonality than any other tissue, topping tumor. Heterogeneity remains possible, as sequencing covered one tumor region only.

The TCR sequence derives from a woman between 18 and 50 years old with stage I lung adenocarcinoma. The sample in question was peripheral blood, obtained before any cancer treatment. V is TRBV6-5 and J is TRBJ2-2, with a tentative D call TRBD1 (5 bases). The CDR3 region has the DNA TGTGCCAGCAGCCTGACAGCCTGGAACACCGGGGAGCTGTTTTTT. Translation: CASSLTAWNTGELFF.